The 8 T cell receptor beta chains below were found in one sample sequenced in a study of blood T cell repertoires in COVID-19. TCRdb's table, derived via immunoSEQ multiplex PCR, lists solely in-frame clones and lacks some. There are some 430,000 clones in the sample; about 90% occur only once, and about 0.6% lies in the top ten. The source material was PBMCs or T cells enriched from blood (not recorded which). The receptors were gathered from a man aged 18 to 30 who had recovered from COVID-19.

The CDR3 DNA reads as TGTGCCACCAGCAGAGAGGCGGATAATTCACCCCTCCACTTT. It specifies CATSREADNSPLHF. The V gene is TRBV15, the J gene TRBJ1-6; D gene ambiguous. The CDR3 sequence is 14 residues long. Germline CDR1 is LNHNV and CDR2 is YYDKDF (reference sequence). V lost 0 bases and J 5 bases, leaving 5 bases between the germline ends. The variable domain in full, completed from reference TRBV15 and TRBJ1-6, reads DAMVIQNPRYQVTQFGKPVTLSCSQTLNHNVMYWYQQKSSQAPKLLFHYYDKDFNNEADTPDNFQSRRPNTSFCFLDIRSPGLGDTAMYLCATSREADNSPLHFGNGTRLTVT.

The V call is TRBV10-3, the J call TRBJ2-5, with a tentative D call TRBD2 (6 bases). The V gene's germline CDR1 is ENHRY and CDR2 SYGVKD. The V and J ends lost 10 bases and 2 bases respectively, with 20 bases between them. This CDR3 contains 15 residues. DNA for the CDR3: TGTGCCACCAAGGGGACTTTGGGGGGACAAGAGACCCAGTACTTC. It specifies CATKGTLGGQETQYF.

The rearrangement links TRBV7-9 to TRBJ2-3, with 9 bases fitting TRBD2. Germline trimming cut 1 base from V and 8 bases from J; bases unmatched to any gene: 10. The CDR3 consists of 16 residues. The germline gives CDR1 SEHNR, CDR2 FQNEAQ (reference sequence). This CDR3 is CASSLVVAGAQGTQYF. CDR3 coding DNA: TGTGCCAGCAGCTTAGTAGTAGCGGGAGCCCAAGGTACGCAGTATTTT.

This clone was observed a single time. The chain couples TRBV6-5 to TRBJ2-5; D is perhaps TRBD1 (6 bases). The V gene lost 7 bases and the J gene lost 6 bases, with 18 bases spanning the gap. The CDR3 extends over 14 amino acids. The germline V gene has CDR1 MNHEY and CDR2 SVGAGI. The CDR3 here is CASMAPGAAKTQYF. CDR3 in DNA: TGTGCCAGCATGGCCCCAGGGGCCGCGAAGACCCAGTACTTC.

CDR3 nucleotides: TGTGCCAGCAGCCAAGATGTGGGGACAGATGAAAAACTGTTTTTT. Translated, it gives CASSQDVGTDEKLFF. The chain combines TRBV3-1 (or the pseudogene TRBV3-2) with TRBJ1-4, with 7 bases identical to TRBD1. CDR3 length equals 15 residues. Trimming cost V 0 bases and J 6 bases; bases outside gene matches: 4. Germline values: CDR1 LGHDT, CDR2 YNNKEL (reference sequence).

The genes are TRBV19 and TRBJ1-2; no clear D gene. The CDR3 length is 13 residues. V was cut by 5 bases and J by 4 bases, with 11 bases left in between. The germline V gene has CDR1 LNHDA and CDR2 SQIVND (reference sequence). CDR3 region: CASSLGRGYGYTF. The CDR3 nucleotides are TGTGCCAGTAGTTTAGGACGGGGCTATGGCTACACCTTC.

The V call is TRBV10-3, the J call TRBJ1-4, with TRBD1 matching 7 bases. The CDR3 totals 15 residues. Losses at the gene ends were 0 bases for V and 8 bases for J; bases not matched to a gene: 6. From germline, CDR1 is ENHRY and CDR2 SYGVKD. CDR3 loop: CAISESGTVPEKLFF. DNA of the CDR3: TGTGCCATCAGTGAGTCCGGGACAGTCCCCGAAAAACTGTTTTTT.

The table lists this clone with a few counts. The V and J genes are TRBV10-1 and TRBJ2-3, with 7 positions matching TRBD2. V was pared by 10 bases and J by 2 bases, with 6 bases of the junction left unmatched. Germline assignment: CDR1 WNHNN and CDR2 SYGVQD (reference sequence). CDR3 length: 13 residues. This CDR3 is CATKRENTDTQYF. The CDR3 coding sequence is TGCGCCACCAAGCGGGAAAACACAGATACGCAGTATTTT.